The rows below give T cell receptor beta chains drawn from one sample of a study of blood T cell repertoires in COVID-19. Assay: immunoSEQ multiplex PCR; the TCRdb copy retains only in-frame clones and omits some. The table records some 300,000 clones, approximately 86% of them present only once. Source material: peripheral blood. The receptors were gathered from a man aged 65-85 years with acute or convalescent COVID-19. The CDR3 runs from the conserved cysteine through the conserved F or W. Each record gives: CDR3 protein, CDR3 DNA, D gene, J gene, V gene, clone size. D genes are given only for firm matches. Expanded clones get a size class; other rows say once, few or many, or leave the size out.

CDR3 protein: CASSLVSGKTDTQYF
CDR3 DNA: TGCGCCAGCAGCTTGGTCAGCGGGAAGACAGATACGCAGTATTTT
D gene: TRBD2
J gene: TRBJ2-3
V gene: TRBV5-1
clone size: -

CDR3 protein: CASSLWPQDPGNTIYF
CDR3 DNA: TGTGCCAGCAGCTTGTGGCCACAGGACCCTGGAAACACCATATATTTT
D gene: -
J gene: TRBJ1-3
V gene: TRBV5-4
clone size: -

CDR3 protein: CASSYPPGQPQHF
CDR3 DNA: TGTGCCAGCAGTTACCCCCCAGGGCAGCCCCAGCATTTT
D gene: -
J gene: TRBJ1-5
V gene: TRBV6-6
clone size: few

CDR3 protein: CASSRQTGTTIEQFF
CDR3 DNA: TGTGCCAGCTCACGACAGACCGGGACTACCATTGAGCAGTTCTTC
D gene: TRBD2
J gene: TRBJ2-1
V gene: TRBV18
clone size: -

CDR3 protein: CSVRGAFEQYF
CDR3 DNA: TGCAGTGTCAGAGGAGCGTTCGAGCAGTACTTC
D gene: -
J gene: TRBJ2-7
V gene: TRBV20-1
clone size: -

CDR3 protein: CATRTRLTDTQYF
CDR3 DNA: TGTGCCACTAGGACTCGACTCACAGATACGCAGTATTTT
D gene: -
J gene: TRBJ2-3
V gene: TRBV27
clone size: -

CDR3 protein: CASSRGTAANYGYTF
CDR3 DNA: TGTGCCAGCAGCCGTGGGACAGCCGCTAACTATGGCTACACCTTC
D gene: TRBD1
J gene: TRBJ1-2
V gene: TRBV9
clone size: -

CDR3 protein: CASSVGGVEGEKLFF
CDR3 DNA: TGTGCCAGCAGCGTTGGAGGCGTTGAAGGTGAAAAACTGTTTTTT
D gene: -
J gene: TRBJ1-4
V gene: TRBV9
clone size: -

CDR3 protein: CATSVNSGRAYNEQFF
CDR3 DNA: TGTGCCACCAGTGTCAACAGCGGGAGGGCTTACAATGAGCAGTTCTTC
D gene: TRBD2
J gene: TRBJ2-1
V gene: TRBV24-1
clone size: -

CDR3 protein: CASSQTGGSGNTIYF
CDR3 DNA: TGTGCCAGCAGCCAAACAGGGGGCTCTGGAAACACCATATATTTT
D gene: TRBD1
J gene: TRBJ1-3
V gene: TRBV14
clone size: few

CDR3 protein: CASSRTGQGNSPLHF
CDR3 DNA: TGTGCCAGCAGCCGAACAGGGCAGGGGAACTCACCCCTCCACTTT
D gene: -
J gene: TRBJ1-6
V gene: TRBV7-3
clone size: -

CDR3 protein: CASSAGSSYNSPLHF
CDR3 DNA: TGTGCCAGCAGCGCAGGAAGCTCCTATAATTCACCCCTCCACTTT
D gene: -
J gene: TRBJ1-6
V gene: TRBV7-2
clone size: once

CDR3 protein: CASQRGADTQYF
CDR3 DNA: TGTGCCAGTCAGCGGGGGGCAGATACGCAGTATTTT
D gene: TRBD2
J gene: TRBJ2-3
V gene: TRBV30
clone size: -

CDR3 protein: CASSVVGSGGAADTQYF
CDR3 DNA: TGTGCCAGCAGTGTGGTTGGGAGCGGGGGGGCCGCAGATACGCAGTATTTT
D gene: TRBD2
J gene: TRBJ2-3
V gene: TRBV6-2/TRBV6-3
clone size: once

CDR3 protein: CASRMGQGNEQFF
CDR3 DNA: TGTGCCAGCAGGATGGGACAGGGTAATGAGCAGTTCTTC
D gene: TRBD1
J gene: TRBJ2-1
V gene: TRBV12-3/TRBV12-4
clone size: -

CDR3 protein: CASSVAGLAKMNEQFF
CDR3 DNA: TGTGCCAGCAGCGTAGCTGGGCTAGCGAAAATGAATGAGCAGTTCTTC
D gene: -
J gene: TRBJ2-1
V gene: TRBV9
clone size: -